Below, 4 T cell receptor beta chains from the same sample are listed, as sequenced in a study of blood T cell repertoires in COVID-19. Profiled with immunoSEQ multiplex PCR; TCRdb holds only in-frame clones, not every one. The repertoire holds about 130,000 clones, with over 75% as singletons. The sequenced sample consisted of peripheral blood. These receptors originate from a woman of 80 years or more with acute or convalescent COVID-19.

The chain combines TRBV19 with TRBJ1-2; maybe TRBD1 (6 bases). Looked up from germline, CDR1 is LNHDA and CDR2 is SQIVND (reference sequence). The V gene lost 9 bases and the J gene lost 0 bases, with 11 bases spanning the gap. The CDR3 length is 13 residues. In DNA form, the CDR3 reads TGTGCCAGCCTTGGACAGTCTAACTATGGCTACACCTTC. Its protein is CASLGQSNYGYTF. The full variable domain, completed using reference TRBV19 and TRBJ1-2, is DGGITQSPKYLFRKEGQNVTLSCEQNLNHDAMYWYRQDPGQGLRLIYYSQIVNDFQKGDIAEGYSVSREKKESFPLTVTSAQKNPTAFYLCASLGQSNYGYTFGSGTRLTVV.

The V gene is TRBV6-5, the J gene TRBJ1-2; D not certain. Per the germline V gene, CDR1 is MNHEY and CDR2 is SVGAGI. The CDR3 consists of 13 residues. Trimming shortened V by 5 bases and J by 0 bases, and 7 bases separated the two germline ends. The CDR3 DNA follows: TGTGCCAGCAGTCAAACAGCTAACTATGGCTACACCTTC. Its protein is CASSQTANYGYTF.

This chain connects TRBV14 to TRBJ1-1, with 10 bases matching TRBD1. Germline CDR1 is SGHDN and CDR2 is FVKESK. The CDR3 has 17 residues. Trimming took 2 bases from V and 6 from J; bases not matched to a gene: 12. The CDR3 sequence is CASSQRPGQGLGAEAFF. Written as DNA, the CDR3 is TGTGCCAGCAGCCAACGCCCGGGACAGGGGCTGGGGGCTGAAGCTTTCTTT.

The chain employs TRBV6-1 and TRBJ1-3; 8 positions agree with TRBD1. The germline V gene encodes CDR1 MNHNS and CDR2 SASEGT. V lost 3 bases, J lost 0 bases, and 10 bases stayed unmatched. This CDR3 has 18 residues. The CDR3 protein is CASSESTQGAASGNTIYF. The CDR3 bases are TGTGCCAGCAGTGAGAGTACCCAGGGGGCGGCCTCTGGAAACACCATATATTTT.